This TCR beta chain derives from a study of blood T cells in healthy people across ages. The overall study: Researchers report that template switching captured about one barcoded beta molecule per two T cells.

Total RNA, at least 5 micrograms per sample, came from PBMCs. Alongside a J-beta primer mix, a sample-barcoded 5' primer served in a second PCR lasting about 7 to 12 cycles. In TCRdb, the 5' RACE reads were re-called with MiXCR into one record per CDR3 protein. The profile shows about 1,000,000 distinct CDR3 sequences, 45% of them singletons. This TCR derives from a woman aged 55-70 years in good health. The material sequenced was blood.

The CDR3 bases are TGCGCCAGCAGCTTGGAATTTAGCGGGAGTGGTGAGCAGTTCTTC. Translated: CASSLEFSGSGEQFF. The gene calls are TRBV5-1 and TRBJ2-1, with 9 bases matching TRBD2. The V gene end was trimmed by 0 bases and the J gene end by 9 bases; junction bases not matched to a gene: 7. This CDR3 spans 15 amino acids. Germline values: CDR1 SGHRS, CDR2 YFSETQ.